Below are 27 T cell receptor beta chains sequenced from a single sample in a study of blood T cell repertoires in COVID-19. Data came from immunoSEQ multiplex PCR; TCRdb stores just in-frame clones and leaves some out. The sample consists of about 180,000 clones, around 80% of them appearing once. The sample taken for sequencing was peripheral blood. The receptors here all came from a woman older than 75 with COVID-19, enrolled during active disease.

V is TRBV7-8 and J is TRBJ2-1; 8 bases line up with TRBD2. After removal of 5 bases from V and 2 bases from J, the junction contained 8 bases not matched to a gene. This CDR3 region has 16 residues. In germline, CDR1 is SGHVS, CDR2 FQNEAQ. The CDR3 sequence: CASSLTSGAPYNEQFF. The DNA for the CDR3 is TGTGCCAGCAGCCTCACTAGCGGCGCTCCCTACAATGAGCAGTTCTTC. Full variable domain (outside the CDR3, taken from reference TRBV7-8 and TRBJ2-1): GAGVSQSPRYKVAKRGQDVALRCDPISGHVSLFWYQQALGQGPEFLTYFQNEAQLDKSGLPSDRFFAERPEGSVSTLKIQRTQQEDSAVYLCASSLTSGAPYNEQFFGPGTRLTVL.

The chain uses TRBV5-5 and TRBJ1-4; maybe TRBD1 (6 bases). The CDR3 runs 14 residues. V gave up 0 bases and J gave up 4 bases, with 7 bases separating them. Germline V gives CDR1 SGHKS, CDR2 YYEKEE (reference sequence). The CDR3 reads CASSLGQDNEKLFF. The CDR3 DNA is TGTGCCAGCAGCTTGGGACAGGATAATGAAAAACTGTTTTTT. The whole variable domain, remainder taken from reference TRBV5-5 and TRBJ1-4, is DAGVTQSPTHLIKTRGQQVTLRCSPISGHKSVSWYQQVLGQGPQFIFQYYEKEERGRGNFPDRFSARQFPNYSSELNVNALLLGDSALYLCASSLGQDNEKLFFGSGTQLSVL.

The rearrangement joins TRBV27 to TRBJ1-1, with TRBD1 as a possible D gene (5 bases). V lost 5 bases, J lost 1 base, and 14 bases lay in between. CDR1 MNHEY and CDR2 SMNVEV come from the germline V gene (reference sequence). The CDR3 consists of 15 residues. CDR3 in amino acids: CASSPLDRPNTEAFF. In DNA, the CDR3 is TGTGCCAGCAGTCCCCTTGACAGACCGAACACTGAAGCTTTCTTT.

The gene calls are TRBV7-8 and TRBJ1-5, with D hard to call. V dropped 1 base and J dropped 9 bases, with 10 bases sitting between them. Germline V CDR1 and CDR2: SGHVS, FQNEAQ. The CDR3 is 13 amino acids. CDR3 in DNA: TGTGCCAGCAGCTTAGGGCCCGTTGGGCCCCAGCATTTT. Protein: CASSLGPVGPQHF.

V gene TRBV7-8 combines with J gene TRBJ2-7; 7 bases map to TRBD1. This CDR3 region has 14 residues. V was clipped by 8 bases and J by 2 bases; unmatched bases: 9. In germline, CDR1 is SGHVS, CDR2 FQNEAQ. CDR3 sequence: CASGLTGSPYEQYF. CDR3 nucleotides: TGTGCCAGCGGTCTGACAGGGAGCCCCTACGAGCAGTACTTC.

This clone was observed at least ten times. This rearrangement joins TRBV2 to TRBJ2-7; TRBD2 matches 10 bases. CDR1 SNHLY and CDR2 FYNNEI come from the germline V gene. The CDR3 contains 16 residues. After removal of 3 bases from V and 5 bases from J, the junction contained 10 bases not matched to a gene. Here the CDR3 DNA reads TGTGCCAGCAGTGACGCTTTAAAGGGACTAGCGCACGAGCAGTACTTC. It codes for CASSDALKGLAHEQYF.

The chain employs TRBV3-1 (or the pseudogene TRBV3-2) and TRBJ2-7; D is uncertain. The germline V gene has CDR1 LGHDT and CDR2 YNNKEL (reference sequence). The CDR3 has 15 residues. Trimming shortened V by 4 bases and J by 2 bases, and 15 bases separated the two germline ends. The CDR3 loop is CASSRRADWAYEQYF. CDR3 nucleotide sequence: TGTGCCAGCAGCCGAAGAGCAGACTGGGCCTACGAGCAGTACTTC.

The chain carries TRBV15 and TRBJ1-4, with D unclear. The CDR3 extends over 16 amino acids. In germline, CDR1 is LNHNV, CDR2 YYDKDF (reference sequence). The V end was cut by 4 bases, the J end by 5 bases, with 17 bases between. DNA for the CDR3: TGTGCCACCAGCACCCGAACCTTAGGAGAAAATGAAAAACTGTTTTTT. Its translation: CATSTRTLGENEKLFF.

The gene calls are TRBV2 and TRBJ2-1; 9 nucleotides agree with TRBD1. Germline V lookup: CDR1 SNHLY, CDR2 FYNNEI. Trimming took 6 bases from V and 7 from J; bases not matched to a gene: 22. This CDR3 is 19 amino acids long. CDR3 bases: TGTGCCAGCAGCGGGGACAGGGAAGTACAAAGTCCTATATATAATGAGCAGTTCTTC. Translation: CASSGDREVQSPIYNEQFF.

This clone has more than one count but fewer than ten. This chain links TRBV18 with TRBJ2-7; possibly TRBD2 for D (6 bases). Trimming took off 0 bases at V and 0 bases at J, with 9 bases between the two ends. Germline V lookup: CDR1 KGHSH, CDR2 LQKENI. CDR3 size: 15 residues. This CDR3 reads CASSPPGRSSYEQYF. The CDR3 bases are TGTGCCAGCTCACCACCGGGGAGGAGCTCCTACGAGCAGTACTTC.

The V call is TRBV6-5, the J call TRBJ1-2; weak D call: TRBD1 (6 bases). CDR3 length equals 13 residues. V lost 5 bases and J 2 bases, leaving 9 bases between the germline ends. From germline, CDR1 is MNHEY and CDR2 SVGAGI. CDR3 region: CASSTGNNYGYTF. The CDR3 nucleotides are TGTGCCAGCAGTACAGGGAACAACTATGGCTACACCTTC.

The chain has TRBV18 and TRBJ2-3; the match to TRBD2 covers 7 bases. The CDR3 runs 17 residues. Unmatched junction bases numbered 7, after V lost 1 base and J lost 0 bases. Germline CDR1 is KGHSH and CDR2 is LQKENI. The CDR3 reads CASSPLPGAGSTDTQYF. The DNA of the CDR3 is TGTGCCAGCTCACCACTGCCTGGAGCGGGGAGCACAGATACGCAGTATTTT.

This clone has a single count. The chain carries TRBV5-1 and TRBJ1-4; TRBD1 matches at 8 bases. The germline CDR1 and CDR2 sequences are SGHRS and YFSETQ. The J segment lost 6 bases and the V segment lost 0 bases, leaving 1 base of the junction unmatched. This CDR3 spans 14 amino acids. The DNA for the CDR3 is TGCGCCAGCAGCTTGGCAGGGGGCGATGAAAAACTGTTTTTT. It specifies CASSLAGGDEKLFF.

The V and J genes are TRBV7-8 and TRBJ2-2; 9 bases agree with TRBD1. Germline assignment: CDR1 SGHVS and CDR2 FQNEAQ. V lost 5 bases to trimming and J lost 3 bases; unmatched junction nucleotides: 10. This CDR3 spans 17 amino acids. The CDR3 loop is CASSDGQGRLDTGELFF. The CDR3 DNA sequence: TGTGCCAGCAGCGACGGACAGGGGAGGTTGGACACCGGGGAGCTGTTTTTT.

The chain's CDR3 is CASSLAPTGVEQYF. The DNA of the CDR3 is TGCGCCAGCAGCTTGGCCCCGACAGGGGTCGAGCAGTACTTC. This chain connects TRBV5-1 to TRBJ2-7, with TRBD1 matching over 8 bases. This CDR3 has 14 residues. Trimming cost V 0 bases and J 6 bases; bases outside gene matches: 5. Germline CDR1 SGHRS, CDR2 YFSETQ.

In DNA form, the CDR3 reads TGTGCCAGCAGCGCCAACGGAGTCTGGAATGAGCAGTTCTTC. It is translated as CASSANGVWNEQFF. V gene TRBV9 combines with J gene TRBJ2-1; unclear D gene. Germline V gene data show CDR1 as SGDLS and CDR2 as YYNGEE. The V end lost 3 bases, the J end lost 7 bases, and 14 bases lay between the germline ends. The CDR3 spans 14 residues.

Regarding this clone: The same CDR3 also results from other DNA sequences found in this sample. The chain uses TRBV24-1 and TRBJ1-2; D is perhaps TRBD1 (5 bases). The CDR3 loop spans 13 amino acids. With 3 bases removed from V and 4 bases from J, the gap between germline ends came to 8 bases. The germline V gene encodes CDR1 KGHDR and CDR2 SFDVKD. The CDR3 coding sequence is TGTGCCACCAGTGATCCGGGGGGCTATGGCTACACCTTC. As protein: CATSDPGGYGYTF.

The chain carries TRBV5-6 and TRBJ1-1; TRBD1 might be the D (6 bases). Germline-derived CDR1 and CDR2 are SGHDT and YYEEEE. V lost 2 bases and J lost 6, with 17 bases in between. The CDR3 length is 15 residues. The CDR3 DNA sequence: TGTGCCAGCAGCTTTTTAACAGGGATGGACTCTGAAGCTTTCTTT. Translating gives CASSFLTGMDSEAFF. Using reference TRBV5-6 and TRBJ1-1 for the parts outside the CDR3, the full variable domain is DAGVTQSPTHLIKTRGQQVTLRCSPKSGHDTVSWYQQALGQGPQFIFQYYEEEERQRGNFPDRFSGHQFPNYSSELNVNALLLGDSALYLCASSFLTGMDSEAFFGQGTRLTVV.

The CDR3 region is CASGFQGSDTDTQYF. CDR3 coding DNA: TGTGCTAGTGGTTTTCAGGGGTCGGACACAGATACGCAGTATTTT. The chain uses TRBV12-5 and TRBJ2-3; D may be TRBD1 (6 bases). CDR1 and CDR2 (germline): LGHNT, FRNRAP. V lost 3 bases to trimming and J lost 2 bases, with 12 bases between them. This CDR3 comprises 15 residues.

CDR3 nucleotides: TGTGCCAGCAGCCAAGCTCCTACCCGGGACAGGGGTGAAAAACTGTTTTTT. Protein product: CASSQAPTRDRGEKLFF. V gene TRBV3-1 (or the pseudogene TRBV3-2) combines with J gene TRBJ1-4; 10 bases are a match to TRBD1. This CDR3 contains 17 residues. Germline loops: CDR1 LGHDT, CDR2 YNNKEL (reference sequence). The J segment lost 7 bases and the V segment lost 1 base, leaving 9 bases of the junction unmatched.

This chain uses TRBV4-1 with TRBJ1-1, with D possibly TRBD1 on 5 matching bases. The CDR3 sequence is 15 residues long. The V gene's germline CDR1 is MGHRA and CDR2 YSYEKL. V dropped 1 base and J dropped 2 bases, with 11 bases sitting between them. The chain's CDR3 is CASSQVAGVNTEAFF. In nucleotides, the CDR3 is TGCGCCAGCAGCCAAGTGGCGGGGGTAAACACTGAAGCTTTCTTT.

The chain is built from TRBV5-1 and TRBJ2-7; 8 nucleotides line up with TRBD1. Germline CDR1 and CDR2: SGHRS and YFSETQ. Losses at the gene ends were 4 bases for V and 2 bases for J; bases not matched to a gene: 5. The CDR3 spans 14 residues. In DNA, the CDR3 is TGCGCCAGCAGCCGGGGGACAGGAACCTACGAGCAGTACTTC. It specifies CASSRGTGTYEQYF.

This clone was seen only once. The V call is TRBV6-5, the J call TRBJ2-1, with 8 bases fitting TRBD2. Germline V gives CDR1 MNHEY, CDR2 SVGAGI. The CDR3 totals 13 residues. V was clipped by 6 bases and J by 7 bases; unmatched bases: 5. The CDR3, as DNA: TGTGCCAGCAGCTTAGCGGGGTATAATGAGCAGTTCTTC. Residues: CASSLAGYNEQFF.

The rearrangement uses TRBV29-1 and TRBJ1-1; 9 nucleotides agree with TRBD1. This CDR3 has 13 residues. Germline-derived CDR1 and CDR2 are SQVTM and ANQGSEA. V lost 7 bases and J lost 7; bases outside the gene matches: 10. The CDR3 is CSAGAQGAGEAFF. The DNA for the CDR3 is TGCAGCGCGGGGGCACAGGGGGCTGGTGAAGCTTTCTTT. Drawing the rest from reference TRBV29-1 and TRBJ1-1, the complete variable domain is SAVISQKPSRDICQRGTSLTIQCQVDSQVTMMFWYRQQPGQSLTLIATANQGSEATYESGFVIDKFPISRPNLTFSTLTVSNMSPEDSSIYLCSAGAQGAGEAFFGQGTRLTVV.

The genes are TRBV7-9 and TRBJ1-1; 8 bases are shared with TRBD1. Trimming took 6 bases from V and 11 from J; bases not matched to a gene: 8. This CDR3 region has 12 residues. Germline CDR1 is SEHNR and CDR2 is FQNEAQ (reference sequence). CDR3 nucleotides: TGTGCCAGCAGGCGAGACAGGGGCGGGGCTTTCTTT. Translation: CASRRDRGGAFF.

This chain connects TRBV6-2 or TRBV6-3 to TRBJ2-1; TRBD2 matches 12 bases. The length of the CDR3 is 17 residues. V dropped 5 bases and J dropped 7; count of bases not matched to a gene: 12. CDR1 is MNHEY, CDR2 SVGEGT, per germline. The CDR3 DNA follows: TGTGCCAGCAGTAGAAGGCGACTAGCGGGAGATGAAAATGAGCAGTTCTTC. As protein: CASSRRRLAGDENEQFF.

The V and J genes are TRBV28 and TRBJ1-6, with 9 bases that match TRBD1. This CDR3 comprises 14 residues. The V segment lost 6 bases and the J segment 4 bases; nucleotides outside the gene matches: 1. Looked up from germline, CDR1 is MDHEN and CDR2 is SYDVKM. DNA of the CDR3: TGTGCCAGCAGGGGGACAGGGTATAATTCACCCCTCCACTTT. Translated: CASRGTGYNSPLHF.